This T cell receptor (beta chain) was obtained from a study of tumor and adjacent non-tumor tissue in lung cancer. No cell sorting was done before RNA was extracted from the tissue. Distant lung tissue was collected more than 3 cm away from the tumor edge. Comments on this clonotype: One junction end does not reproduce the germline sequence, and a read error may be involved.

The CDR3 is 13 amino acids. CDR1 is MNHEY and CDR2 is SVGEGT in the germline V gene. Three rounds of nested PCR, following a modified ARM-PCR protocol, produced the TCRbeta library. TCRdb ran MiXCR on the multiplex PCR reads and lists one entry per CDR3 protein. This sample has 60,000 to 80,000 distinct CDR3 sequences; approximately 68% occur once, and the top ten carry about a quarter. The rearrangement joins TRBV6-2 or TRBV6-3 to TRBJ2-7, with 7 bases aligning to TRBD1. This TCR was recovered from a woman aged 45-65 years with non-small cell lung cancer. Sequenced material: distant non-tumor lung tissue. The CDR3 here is CTSSRDQGDKQYF. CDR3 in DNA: TGTACCAGCAGCCGCGATCAGGGGGACAAGCAGTACTTC.